This T cell receptor (beta chain) was sequenced during a study of blood T cell repertoires in COVID-19. Study-level information: Acute and convalescent COVID-19 samples came from the United States, Italy and Spain. T cells, B-cell-depleted T cells, or PBMCs supplied cDNA or gDNA.

Trimming removed 5 bases from V and 8 bases from J; junction bases left unmatched: 9. Per the germline V gene, CDR1 is MDHEN and CDR2 is SYDVKM. The CDR3 runs 14 residues. Original analysis: Reference gene primer amplification in the assay estimated nucleated cell counts. Here immunoSEQ multiplex PCR was the method, and the copy in TCRdb shows in-frame clones only, minus some. The DNA was the basis for D and trimming; V, J and clone size are from that table. This repertoire shows some 100,000 clones, 89% found once; its top ten account for more than 3%. Sequences were obtained from peripheral blood. The chain carries TRBV28 and TRBJ1-2; 9 nucleotides agree with TRBD1. The receptor's source is a woman in her 70s with acute or convalescent COVID-19. CDR3 protein: CASSQNRGRSGYTF. The CDR3 DNA reads TGTGCCAGCAGTCAAAACAGGGGGCGGTCCGGCTACACCTTC.